These T cell receptor beta chains were read from a single sample in a study of early stage breast cancer tumors. Sequenced by immunoSEQ multiplex PCR; TCRdb stores in-frame clones only, minus some. The table lists over 20,000 clones, roughly 67% of them singletons, with less than 10% in the top ten. Sequencing used breast tumor tissue. The receptors derive from a person aged 55 to 70 with breast cancer. Each CDR3 is given with its conserved first and last residue. D genes are given only for firm matches. Some rows have no size entry. The others give once, few or many, or a class for an expanded clone.

d_call | clone_size | j_call | v_call | cdr3_nt | cdr3_aa
TRBD1 | once | TRBJ2-7 | TRBV4-3 | TGCGCCAGCAGCCTCGGACAGGGGGCTTACTACGAGCAGTACTTC | CASSLGQGAYYEQYF
- | - | TRBJ2-7 | TRBV7-2 | TGTGCCAGCGGTCAAACGGACGAGCAGTACTTC | CASGQTDEQYF
- | - | TRBJ2-7 | TRBV20-1 | TGCAGTGCTAGAGTGGGGCTCGAGCAGTACTTC | CSARVGLEQYF
TRBD2 | once | TRBJ2-3 | TRBV10-3 | TGTGCCCTCTCCGGACTAGCGGGAGGATTAGATACGCAGTATTTT | CALSGLAGGLDTQYF
TRBD1 | - | TRBJ1-2 | TRBV30 | TGTGCCTGGAGCGCCCCCGACAGGGCTAACTATGGCTACACCTTC | CAWSAPDRANYGYTF
- | - | TRBJ2-7 | TRBV7-2 | TGTGCCAGCAGTCTCGAGTGGAGATTCTCCGGGCAGTACTTC | CASSLEWRFSGQYF
- | - | TRBJ2-3 | TRBV7-5 | TGTGCCAGAAGCTTTCTAGCGGGAGGGCCGGGCACAGATACGCAGTATTTT | CARSFLAGGPGTDTQYF
- | - | TRBJ1-4 | TRBV19 | TGTGCCAGTAGTTTGAGGGGGAACGATGAAAAACTGTTTTTT | CASSLRGNDEKLFF
- | - | TRBJ1-5 | TRBV19 | TGTGCCAGTAGTATCTCCCAGGGCGATCAGCCCCAGCATTTT | CASSISQGDQPQHF
- | - | TRBJ1-5 | TRBV6-1 | TGTGCCAGCAGTTTTACGACAACGGGATATCAGCCCCAGCATTTT | CASSFTTTGYQPQHF
TRBD1 | - | TRBJ2-7 | TRBV7-9 | TGTGCCAGCAGCTTAACAGGGGACGAGCAGTACTTC | CASSLTGDEQYF
- | - | TRBJ2-3 | TRBV10-3 | TGTGCCATCATGGCGGGAGATACGCAGTATTTT | CAIMAGDTQYF
TRBD1 | - | TRBJ2-7 | TRBV7-6 | TGTGCCAGCAGCTTAGGGGGGACAGGGGTCTACGAGCAGTACTTC | CASSLGGTGVYEQYF
- | few | TRBJ2-3 | TRBV5-1 | TGCGCCAGCAGCTTGGTGGGGATTGCCGGGTCGGGGGGCACAGATACGCAGTATTTT | CASSLVGIAGSGGTDTQYF
TRBD1 | once | TRBJ2-1 | TRBV27 | TGTGCCAGCAGAAGAGACAGGGCTCCCTACAATGAGCAGTTCTTC | CASRRDRAPYNEQFF
- | few | TRBJ1-3 | TRBV9 | TGTGCCAGCAGCGTATTGGGCAGGTCGGACACCATATATTTT | CASSVLGRSDTIYF
TRBD1 | few | TRBJ1-2 | TRBV11-2 | TGTGCCAGCAGCTTCTCGGGACAGAACAACTATGGCTACACCTTC | CASSFSGQNNYGYTF
- | - | TRBJ2-3 | TRBV7-8 | TGTGCCAGCAGCTCGGGGGTCACAAGGAGCACAGATACGCAGTATTTT | CASSSGVTRSTDTQYF
- | - | TRBJ2-4 | TRBV28 | TGTGCCAGCAGTCTCCTAGCCAAAAACATTCAGTACTTC | CASSLLAKNIQYF
- | - | TRBJ2-2 | TRBV6-5 | TGTGCCAGCAGTTCGGGACTCTTAAACACCGGGGAGCTGTTTTTT | CASSSGLLNTGELFF
- | - | TRBJ2-2 | TRBV4-1 | TGCGCCAGCAGCCCCCGAGGGCGGCAGGCCCCGGCCGGGGAGCTGTTTTTT | CASSPRGRQAPAGELFF
TRBD2 | - | TRBJ2-1 | TRBV10-3 | TGTGCCATCGAGTCTGCGGGAGGCCACACTTACAATGAGCAGTTCTTC | CAIESAGGHTYNEQFF
TRBD2 | - | TRBJ2-7 | TRBV27 | TGTGCCAGCAGTGCCGTTAGCGGGAGGGAGGGTGAGCAGTACTTC | CASSAVSGREGEQYF
- | - | TRBJ1-2 | TRBV6-5 | TGTGCCAGCAGTTACCTAGGGGGAAACTATGGCTACACCTTC | CASSYLGGNYGYTF
- | - | TRBJ2-3 | TRBV5-6 | TGTGCCAGCAGCCTGTTCCGGGACAATACAGATACGCAGTATTTT | CASSLFRDNTDTQYF
- | - | TRBJ1-5 | TRBV5-5 | TGTGCCAGCAGCTTGGCCCCACGCTACAATCAGCCCCAGCATTTT | CASSLAPRYNQPQHF
TRBD1 | - | TRBJ2-7 | TRBV10-2 | TGCGCCAGCAGAGAAAGACAGGGGCTGTCCTACGAGCAGTACTTC | CASRERQGLSYEQYF
TRBD2 | once | TRBJ2-7 | TRBV7-2 | TGTGCCAGCAGCTCCCTAGCGGGAGTGTGGTCGTCCTACGAGCAGTACTTC | CASSSLAGVWSSYEQYF
- | - | TRBJ1-4 | TRBV18 | TGTGCCAGCTCACCCATGGGGCAGGGTAATGAAAAACTGTTTTTT | CASSPMGQGNEKLFF
TRBD1 | - | TRBJ2-7 | TRBV4-3 | TGCGCCAGCAGCACCCGGACAGGGTACTCCTACGAGCAGTACTTC | CASSTRTGYSYEQYF
- | - | TRBJ1-5 | TRBV4-1 | TGCGCCAGCAGCCAAGATTTCGGGGGCAATCAGCCCCAGCATTTT | CASSQDFGGNQPQHF
- | - | TRBJ2-5 | TRBV7-2 | TGTGCCAGCAGCCCAAGACAAAAAGAGACCCAGTACTTC | CASSPRQKETQYF
TRBD1 | once | TRBJ2-5 | TRBV5-1 | TGCGCCAGCAGCTTAGGACAGGTCCTCCAGGAGACCCAGTACTTC | CASSLGQVLQETQYF
TRBD1 | - | TRBJ2-1 | TRBV19 | TGTGCCAGTCGGACAGGGTTATTATCCTACAATGAGCAGTTCTTC | CASRTGLLSYNEQFF
- | - | TRBJ2-2 | TRBV10-3 | TGTGCCACCCAGGTTACAGGGCGACTAAACACCGGGGAGCTGTTTTTT | CATQVTGRLNTGELFF
- | - | TRBJ2-4 | TRBV2 | TGTGCCAGCAGTCCCTTAACCGGCAAAAACATTCAGTACTTC | CASSPLTGKNIQYF
TRBD1 | - | TRBJ2-7 | TRBV6-4 | TGTGCCAGCAGTCTTAAGAGGACAGGGACTTTAGGCTACGAGCAGTACTTC | CASSLKRTGTLGYEQYF
TRBD1 | - | TRBJ2-7 | TRBV30 | TGTGCCTGGAGTGCCCCGGGGACAGTCTCCTACGAGCAGTACTTC | CAWSAPGTVSYEQYF
- | few | TRBJ2-1 | TRBV10-3 | TGTGCCATCAGTGAGTACACAGGGTACAATGAGCAGTTCTTC | CAISEYTGYNEQFF